The T cell receptor (beta chain) under discussion was sequenced for a study of shared clonotypes between healthy human individuals. The CDR3 extends over 14 amino acids. Germline loops: CDR1 SGHRS, CDR2 YFSETQ. The V end was cut by 0 bases, the J end by 5 bases, with 11 bases between. This clone was recorded a few times. There were no recent acute infections or vaccinations among the donors, who were healthy HIV-negative adults. With ten immunoSEQ deep assay plates, unsorted PBMC DNA underwent sequencing. Produced via immunoSEQ multiplex PCR; TCRdb's table is partial and in-frame only. The sample includes 450,000 or so clones, roughly four fifths of them seen just once.

This chain connects TRBV5-1 to TRBJ1-2, with TRBD1 as a possible D gene (5 bases). The receptor comes from a woman aged 40 to 50 in good health. Some clones in this sample may be carry-over from other donors' samples. Source material: PBMCs. In DNA form, the CDR3 reads TGCGCCAGCAGCTTGGGAGGCAGGGAGTATGGCTACACCTTC. Amino acid sequence: CASSLGGREYGYTF.